Reported below is one T cell receptor (beta chain). Its antigen is unknown. Libraries were prepared by immunoSEQ multiplex PCR; TCRdb keeps only in-frame clonotypes and omits some of them. Found here are about 110,000 clones, roughly nine tenths of them singletons; the top ten hold approximately 4%. The CDR3 runs 15 residues. The V gene end was trimmed by 4 bases and the J gene end by 4 bases; junction bases not matched to a gene: 7. Germline values: CDR1 SGHRS, CDR2 YFSETQ. These data belong to a study of T cell responses to AZD1222 COVID-19 vaccine. General study findings and limits: A mostly white British donor set with more females was recruited, and clonal diversity was possibly underestimated. Just a handful of people given AZD1222 tested seropositive at baseline.

This clonotype was sampled from an adult in good health. The specimen comprised peripheral blood, sampled on day 0 of AZD1222 vaccination. The chain recombines TRBV5-1 with TRBJ1-1; 10 bases are shared with TRBD1. As DNA, the CDR3 is TGCGCCAGCAGCCCCTCCGGGACAGGGGTCACTGAAGCTTTCTTT. Protein sequence: CASSPSGTGVTEAFF.